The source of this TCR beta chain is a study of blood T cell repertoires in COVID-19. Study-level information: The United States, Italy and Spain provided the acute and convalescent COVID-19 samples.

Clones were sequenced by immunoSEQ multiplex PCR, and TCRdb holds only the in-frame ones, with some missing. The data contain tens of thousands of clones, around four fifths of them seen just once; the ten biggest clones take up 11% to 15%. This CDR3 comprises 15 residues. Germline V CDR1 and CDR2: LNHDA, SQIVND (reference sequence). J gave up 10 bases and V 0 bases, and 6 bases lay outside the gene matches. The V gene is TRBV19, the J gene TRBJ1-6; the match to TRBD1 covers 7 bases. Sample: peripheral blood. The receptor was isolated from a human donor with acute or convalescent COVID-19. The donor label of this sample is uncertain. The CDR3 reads CASSIERGLNSPLHF. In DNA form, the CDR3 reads TGTGCCAGTAGTATAGAAAGGGGGCTCAACTCACCCCTCCACTTT.